The T cell receptor (beta chain) described here comes from a study of CD8+ T cells in alopecia areata (dated by TCRdb to 2017 to 2018). Concerning the study at large: High-throughput TCRbeta sequencing was used to examine T cell clonal expansion in alopecia areata in both the C3H/HeJ mouse model and human patients. On the human side, TCRbeta sequencing was run on scalp tissue and on sorted CD4+ and CD8+ peripheral blood T cells from healthy controls and from alopecia areata patients with either patchy or totalis/universalis disease. Clonality in the scalp was compared among normal scalp (n=4), patchy alopecia areata scalp (n=8), and alopecia totalis/universalis scalp (n=8). RNA was extracted with the PAXgene miRNA kit for fixed scalp, the miRNeasy kit for PBMCs, and the RNeasy kit for mouse skin. immunoSEQ multiplex PCR using 35 Vbeta forward primers and 13 Jbeta reverse primers was used to amplify TCRbeta CDR3 regions. Study-level results and caveats: Shared TCR sequences between patients were less evident than in mice, which may be partly attributable to HLA diversity in the patient population. Lesional scalp, especially in alopecia totalis/universalis, showed higher clonality and more expanded CD8+ clones than normal scalp, suggesting antigenic drive. Unlike mouse skin, where gammadelta T cells dominate, normal human skin contains resident alphabeta T cells that get sequenced too, which complicates analysis of the scalp TCR repertoire.

Library preparation used the immunoSEQ multiplex PCR assay. For TCR sequencing, RNA was extracted from every sample and reverse transcribed into cDNA to serve as template. First-strand cDNA was synthesized using SuperScript III with a 2:1 mix of oligo-dT and random hexamers. Amplification bias was assessed with a synthetic immune receptor repertoire, and residual bias was removed computationally. The study's processing was this. Raw reads were preprocessed for error removal, and CDR3 was defined according to IMGT conventions as running from the conserved cysteine to phenylalanine. Clonality was computed as 1 minus the Shannon entropy, with the entropy normalized by log2 of the number of productive unique TCRs. Whether scalp clones were CD4 or CD8 was inferred by matching scalp TCRbeta sequences against CD4 and CD8 repertoires sorted from blood. What TCRdb holds here is the immuneACCESS table cut down to in-frame rearrangements. Part of the clones is not present; checked against another copy, under half of the missing clones reflect an unresolved V gene, and the others are unexplained. The DNA was the basis for D and trimming; V, J and clone size are from that table. For this sample the table gives about 110,000 clones, of which about 50% were detected only once. The top ten clonotypes cover about 23% of the sample.

To note about this clone: No cognate antigen has been identified for it. There are no base qualities to consult, and no much larger clone falls within one base.

From alopecia areata patients, peripheral blood was collected along with lesional scalp punch biopsies. After PBMCs were isolated by density centrifugation and stained for CD3, CD4 and CD8, a FACSAria was used to sort CD4+ and CD8+ T cells. Alopecia areata patients who were not treated were recruited through a multicenter biomarker study. In four or five patients from the biomarker study, the blood CD8+ T cells went through an additional sort into NKG2D-low and NKG2D-high fractions. Including the terminal cysteine and phenylalanine, the CDR3 comprises 20 residues. Solely the CDR3 DNA is kept, with 60 bases framed from the first base. Ends trimmed: V by 0 bases, J by 3 bases; bases unmatched to a gene: 15. From the germline V gene (reference sequence), CDR1 is PRHDT and CDR2 is FYEKMQ.

The specimen was NKG2D-low CD8+ T cells sorted from blood. Per the publication, the cell subset or site label means: sorted CD8+ NKG2D-low blood T cells. The receptor comes from a human donor with alopecia areata. The chain is made from TRBV13 and TRBJ2-3, with 10 bases aligning to TRBD1. The nucleotide sequence reads as follows: TGTGCCAGCAGCTTAGGCCACGGCCCGGCGACAGGGGGCTTGACAGATACGCAGTATTTT. It translates to CASSLGHGPATGGLTDTQYF.